The subject of this entry is one T cell receptor (beta chain). The antigen remains undetermined. The data derive from a study of post-analysis software for immune sequencing data. Overall study: Several disease courses (relapsing-remitting, secondary progressive and progressive-relapsing) of multiple sclerosis were included. Findings and caveats of the study: Strong co-clustering by F measure was seen for same-batch samples. The study found significantly lower normalized Chao1 diversity in multiple sclerosis patients than in controls. Controls had lower frequencies than patients of 4 or 5 TRBV segments, which included TRBV5-6, TRBV5-1 and TRBV20-1.

CDR3 length: 15 amino acids. CDR1 MNHEY and CDR2 SVGAGI come from the germline V gene. V was trimmed by 4 bases and J by 7 bases, leaving 19 bases between them. cDNA libraries of TCR beta carried unique molecular identifiers. TCRdb re-called the PCR reads with MiXCR, one entry per CDR3 protein. This sample carries about 820,000 distinct CDR3 sequences, approximately 57% of them seen once, and the ten largest clones take approximately 4.5%. This TCR was sampled from a girl between 5 and 17 years old with multiple sclerosis. The rearrangement uses TRBV6-5 and TRBJ1-2, with a weak D call TRBD1 (6 bases). Sequenced: blood. Written as DNA, the CDR3 is TGTGCCAGCAGTTTCGTAGGGGGGCGGGGGAGTGGCTACACCTTC. It codes for CASSFVGGRGSGYTF.